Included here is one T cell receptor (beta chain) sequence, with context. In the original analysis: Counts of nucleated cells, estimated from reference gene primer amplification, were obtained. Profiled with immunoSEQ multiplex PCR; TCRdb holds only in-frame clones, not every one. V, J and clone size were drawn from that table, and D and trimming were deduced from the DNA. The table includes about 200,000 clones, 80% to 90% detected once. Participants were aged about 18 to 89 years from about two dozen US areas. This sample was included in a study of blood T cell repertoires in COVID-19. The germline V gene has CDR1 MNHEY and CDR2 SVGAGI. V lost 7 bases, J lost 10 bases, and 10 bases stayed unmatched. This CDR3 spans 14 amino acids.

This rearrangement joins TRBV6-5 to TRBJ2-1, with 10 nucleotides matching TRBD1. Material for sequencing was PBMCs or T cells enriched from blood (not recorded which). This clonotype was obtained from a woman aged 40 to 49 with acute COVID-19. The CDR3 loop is CASTPGQGHLEQFF. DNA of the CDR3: TGTGCCAGCACCCCGGGACAGGGGCATCTAGAGCAGTTCTTC.